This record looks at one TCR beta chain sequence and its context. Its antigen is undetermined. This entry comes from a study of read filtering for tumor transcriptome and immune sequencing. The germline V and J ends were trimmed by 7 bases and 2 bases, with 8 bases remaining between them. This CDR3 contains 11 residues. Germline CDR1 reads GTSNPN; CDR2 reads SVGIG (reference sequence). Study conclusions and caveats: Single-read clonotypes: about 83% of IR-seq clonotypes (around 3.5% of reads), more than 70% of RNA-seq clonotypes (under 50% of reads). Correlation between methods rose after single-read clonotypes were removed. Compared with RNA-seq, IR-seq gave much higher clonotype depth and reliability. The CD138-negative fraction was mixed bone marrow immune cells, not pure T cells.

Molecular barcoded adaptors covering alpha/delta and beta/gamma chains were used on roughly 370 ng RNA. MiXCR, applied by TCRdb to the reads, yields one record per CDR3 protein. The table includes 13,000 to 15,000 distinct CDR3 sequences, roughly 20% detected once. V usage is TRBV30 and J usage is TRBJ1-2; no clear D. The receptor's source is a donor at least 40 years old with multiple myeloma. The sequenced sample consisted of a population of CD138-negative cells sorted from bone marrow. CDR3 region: CAFGRNYGYTF. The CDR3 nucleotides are TGTGCCTTCGGACGGAACTATGGCTACACCTTC.